The 11 T cell receptor beta chains below come from one sample, sequenced in a study of CD8+ T cells in alopecia areata. Treatment described: oral pan-JAK inhibitor, 5-10 mg twice daily. Extracted RNA was reverse transcribed into cDNA, the sequencing template. This table comes from immunoSEQ multiplex PCR, and its TCRdb copy is limited to in-frame clones, with some not included. The sample lists fewer than 250,000 clones, roughly three fifths occurring once. The material sequenced was CD4+ T cells sorted from blood, taken at week 4, from a patient treated with tofacitinib. The source is a human donor with alopecia areata.

The gene calls are TRBV9 and TRBJ2-2; D uncertain. The CDR3 length is 11 residues. Germline V gives CDR1 SGDLS, CDR2 YYNGEE. Trimming left V 1 base short and J 11 bases short, with 6 bases between. CDR3 sequence: CASSVLGELFF. The CDR3 bases are TGTGCCAGCAGCGTACTCGGCGAGCTGTTTTTT.

The chain carries TRBV11-2 and TRBJ2-3; 10 bases are shared with TRBD2. CDR1 and CDR2 from the germline V gene are SGHAT and FQNNGV. The ends lost 4 bases at V and 3 bases at J; junction bases unmatched: 7. CDR3 length: 16 residues. The CDR3 DNA follows: TGTGCCAGCAGCTCGACGATACTAGCGGGAACAGATACGCAGTATTTT. Protein: CASSSTILAGTDTQYF. The complete variable domain, with remaining parts taken from reference TRBV11-2 and TRBJ2-3, reads EAGVAQSPRYKIIEKRQSVAFWCNPISGHATLYWYQQILGQGPKLLIQFQNNGVVDDSQLPKDRFSAERLKGVDSTLKIQPAKLEDSAVYLCASSSTILAGTDTQYFGPGTRLTVL.

The chain joins TRBV7-8 to TRBJ1-5; D possibly corresponds to TRBD1 (5 bases). Per germline, CDR1 SGHVS and CDR2 FQNEAQ. V shed 3 bases and J shed 5 bases, with 8 bases lying between them. The CDR3 covers 13 residues. CDR3 sequence: CASSLGRDQPQHF. CDR3 DNA: TGTGCCAGCAGCTTGGGGCGGGATCAGCCCCAGCATTTT.

This clone was counted once. The gene calls are TRBV30 and TRBJ2-3, with D possibly being TRBD2 (7 bases). Germline lookup yields CDR1 GTSNPN and CDR2 SVGIG (reference sequence). Deletions cut 4 bases from V and 1 base from J, with 21 bases between. This CDR3 has 17 residues. The CDR3 loop reads CAWTPLGGHWGTDTQYF. In DNA form, the CDR3 reads TGTGCCTGGACCCCTTTGGGGGGGCATTGGGGCACAGATACGCAGTATTTT. Combining the CDR3 with reference TRBV30 and TRBJ2-3 gives the whole variable domain SQTIHQWPATLVQPVGSPLSLECTVEGTSNPNLYWYRQAAGRGLQLLFYSVGIGQISSEVPQNLSASRPQDRQFILSSKKLLLSDSGFYLCAWTPLGGHWGTDTQYFGPGTRLTVL.

The chain has TRBV18 and TRBJ2-7; perhaps D is TRBD1 or TRBD2 (5 bases each). Germline lookup yields CDR1 KGHSH and CDR2 LQKENI. Trimming shortened V by 3 bases and J by 6 bases, and 6 bases separated the two germline ends. The CDR3 spans 11 residues. The CDR3 loop is CASSPGAEQYF. The CDR3 DNA reads TGTGCCAGCTCACCCGGGGCCGAGCAGTACTTC.

This clone was detected a few times. The chain is built from TRBV20-1 and TRBJ2-7; perhaps TRBD1 as D (5 bases). Germline V gene data show CDR1 as DFQATT and CDR2 as SNEGSKA (reference sequence). The length of the CDR3 is 11 residues. V was clipped by 6 bases and J by 3 bases, with 9 bases between them. The DNA for the CDR3 is TGCAGTGCCCTGGACAACTACGAGCAGTACTTC. This codes for CSALDNYEQYF.

Remarks on this clone: Other DNA sequences in the sample encode the same CDR3. The chain carries TRBV2 and TRBJ1-4; maybe TRBD1 (5 bases). CDR3 length: 14 residues. Trimming shortened V by 7 bases and J by 0 bases, and 9 bases separated the two germline ends. Germline values: CDR1 SNHLY, CDR2 FYNNEI. In DNA form, the CDR3 reads TGTGCCAGCACCTCGGGGGCAACTAATGAAAAACTGTTTTTT. Its translation: CASTSGATNEKLFF.

The chain recombines TRBV29-1 with TRBJ2-5, with D perhaps TRBD2 (5 bases). The V gene lost 7 bases and the J gene lost 4 bases, with 16 bases spanning the gap. Germline V gene sequence: CDR1 SQVTM, CDR2 ANQGSEA. CDR3 size: 13 residues. The CDR3 coding sequence is TGCAGCGCGGCCGGGGAGACGGGAGAGACCCAGTACTTC. Translation: CSAAGETGETQYF.

V gene TRBV5-1 combines with J gene TRBJ2-7; TRBD2 matches 11 bases. This CDR3 comprises 15 residues. The germline V gene encodes CDR1 SGHRS and CDR2 YFSETQ. V lost 4 bases to trimming and J lost 4 bases; unmatched junction nucleotides: 7. This chain's CDR3 is CASSQLAGEIYEQYF. CDR3 coding DNA: TGCGCCAGCAGCCAACTAGCGGGAGAGATTTACGAGCAGTACTTC.

This clone was observed a handful of times. CDR3: CASSLDPNTGELFF. The CDR3 nucleotides read TGCGCCAGCAGCTTGGATCCAAACACCGGGGAGCTGTTTTTT. The chain has TRBV5-1 and TRBJ2-2; D gene uncertain. CDR1 and CDR2 (germline): SGHRS, YFSETQ. The CDR3 extends over 14 amino acids. The V and J ends lost 0 bases and 2 bases respectively, with 5 bases between them.

This chain uses TRBV30 with TRBJ2-7, with D tentatively TRBD2 (5 bases). Germline loops: CDR1 GTSNPN, CDR2 SVGIG (reference sequence). V lost 2 bases and J lost 10, with 12 bases in between. The CDR3 is 11 amino acids. The CDR3 here is CAWSSGRAQYF. As DNA, the CDR3 is TGTGCCTGGAGTAGTGGGCGGGCTCAGTACTTC.